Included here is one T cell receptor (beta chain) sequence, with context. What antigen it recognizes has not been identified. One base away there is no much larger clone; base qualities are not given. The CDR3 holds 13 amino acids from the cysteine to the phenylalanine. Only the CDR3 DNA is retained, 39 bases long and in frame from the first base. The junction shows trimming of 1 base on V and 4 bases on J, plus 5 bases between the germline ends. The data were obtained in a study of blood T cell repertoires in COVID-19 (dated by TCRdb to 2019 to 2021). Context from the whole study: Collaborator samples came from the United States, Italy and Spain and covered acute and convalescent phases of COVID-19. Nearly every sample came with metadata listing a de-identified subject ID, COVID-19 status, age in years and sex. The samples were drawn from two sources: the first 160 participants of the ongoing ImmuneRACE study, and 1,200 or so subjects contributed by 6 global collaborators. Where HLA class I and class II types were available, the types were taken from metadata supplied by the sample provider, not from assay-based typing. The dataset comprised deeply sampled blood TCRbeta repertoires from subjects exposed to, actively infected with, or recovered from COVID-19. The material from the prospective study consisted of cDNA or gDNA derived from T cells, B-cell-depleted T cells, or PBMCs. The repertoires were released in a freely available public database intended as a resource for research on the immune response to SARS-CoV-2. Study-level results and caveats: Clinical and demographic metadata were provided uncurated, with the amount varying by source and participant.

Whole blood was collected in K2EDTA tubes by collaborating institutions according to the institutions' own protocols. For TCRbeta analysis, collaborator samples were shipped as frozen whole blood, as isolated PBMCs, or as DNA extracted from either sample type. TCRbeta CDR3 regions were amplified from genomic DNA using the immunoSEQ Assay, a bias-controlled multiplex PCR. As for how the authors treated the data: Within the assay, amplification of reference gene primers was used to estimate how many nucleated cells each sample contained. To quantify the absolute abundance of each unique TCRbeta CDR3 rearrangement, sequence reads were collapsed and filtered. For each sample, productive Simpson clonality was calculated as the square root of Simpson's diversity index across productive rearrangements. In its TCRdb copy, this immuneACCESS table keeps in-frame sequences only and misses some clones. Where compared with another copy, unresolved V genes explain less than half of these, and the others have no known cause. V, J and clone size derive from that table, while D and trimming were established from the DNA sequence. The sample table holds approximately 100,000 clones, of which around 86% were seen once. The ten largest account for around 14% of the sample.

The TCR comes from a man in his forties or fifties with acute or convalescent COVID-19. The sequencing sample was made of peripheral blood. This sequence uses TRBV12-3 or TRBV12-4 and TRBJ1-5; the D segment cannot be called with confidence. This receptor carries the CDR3 CASSLVRNQPQHF. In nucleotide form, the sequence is TGTGCCAGCAGTTTAGTCCGGAATCAGCCCCAGCATTTT.